This TCR beta chain is drawn from a study of blood T cell repertoires in COVID-19. Study details: Both acute and convalescent COVID-19 samples were obtained from the United States, Italy and Spain. T cells, B-cell-depleted T cells, or PBMCs supplied cDNA or gDNA.

As processed by the authors: From reference gene primer amplification, estimates of nucleated cell counts were derived. Libraries were prepared by immunoSEQ multiplex PCR; TCRdb keeps only in-frame clonotypes and omits some of them. That table gives V, J and clone size, and the DNA gave D and trimming. This table holds more than 300,000 clones, under 95% found once. This CDR3 spans 14 amino acids. Germline assignment: CDR1 LGHDT and CDR2 YNNKEL (reference sequence). V was clipped by 10 bases and J by 7 bases; unmatched bases: 12. The sequencing input was peripheral blood. The source of this sequence is a woman aged 18-35 years who had recovered from COVID-19. The chain recombines TRBV3-1 (or the pseudogene TRBV3-2) with TRBJ2-1; 8 bases are a match to TRBD1. The CDR3 sequence is CATSRGRVTNEQFF. The CDR3 bases are TGTGCCACCTCCAGGGGGCGCGTAACAAATGAGCAGTTCTTC.